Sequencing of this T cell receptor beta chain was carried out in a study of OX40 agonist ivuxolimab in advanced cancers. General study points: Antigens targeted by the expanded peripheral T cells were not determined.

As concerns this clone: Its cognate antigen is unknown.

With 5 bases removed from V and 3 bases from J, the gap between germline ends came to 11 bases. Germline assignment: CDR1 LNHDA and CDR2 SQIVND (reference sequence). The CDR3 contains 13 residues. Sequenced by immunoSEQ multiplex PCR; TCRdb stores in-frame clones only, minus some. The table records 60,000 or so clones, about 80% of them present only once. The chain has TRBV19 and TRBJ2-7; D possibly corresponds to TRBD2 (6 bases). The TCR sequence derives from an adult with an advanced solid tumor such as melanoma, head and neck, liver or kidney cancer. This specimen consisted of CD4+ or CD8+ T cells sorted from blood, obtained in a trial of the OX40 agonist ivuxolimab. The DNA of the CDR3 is TGTGCCAGTAGTCGGGACTCAGACTACGAGCAGTACTTC. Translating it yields CASSRDSDYEQYF. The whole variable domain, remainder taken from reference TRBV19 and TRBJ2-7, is DGGITQSPKYLFRKEGQNVTLSCEQNLNHDAMYWYRQDPGQGLRLIYYSQIVNDFQKGDIAEGYSVSREKKESFPLTVTSAQKNPTAFYLCASSRDSDYEQYFGPGTRLTVT.